The 6 T cell receptor beta chains given below trace back to one sample, sequenced in a study of OX40 agonist ivuxolimab in advanced cancers. Profiled with immunoSEQ multiplex PCR; TCRdb holds only in-frame clones, not every one. Of 57,000 or so clones listed, 93% were seen once; the top ten hold more than 15%. The sequences come from CD4+ or CD8+ T cells sorted from blood, collected in a trial of the OX40 agonist ivuxolimab. The receptors here all came from an adult with an advanced solid tumor such as melanoma, head and neck, liver or kidney cancer.

The rearrangement links TRBV19 to TRBJ2-5; D is perhaps TRBD1 (10 bases). V lost 5 bases and J lost 5, with 24 bases in between. The germline V gene has CDR1 LNHDA and CDR2 SQIVND (reference sequence). This CDR3 region has 17 residues. The DNA of the CDR3 is TGTGCCAGTAGTCCAGACAGGGGGCCTAGCGGGACGGAGACCCAGTACTTC. This gives the protein CASSPDRGPSGTETQYF.

J is TRBJ2-5 and V is TRBV28; D remains ambiguous. The CDR3 has 15 residues. Germline-derived CDR1 and CDR2 are MDHEN and SYDVKM. Trimming pared 3 bases from V and 3 bases from J, leaving 14 bases between. As DNA, the CDR3 is TGTGCCAGCAGTTTCCGTGCCTACTTAAAAGAGACCCAGTACTTC. This translates into CASSFRAYLKETQYF.

In this sample, this clone turned up once. This chain uses TRBV15 with TRBJ2-5; TRBD1 matches 11 bases. V gave up 1 base and J gave up 11 bases; unmatched junction bases: 12. Germline-derived CDR1 and CDR2 are LNHNV and YYDKDF (reference sequence). This CDR3 region has 16 residues. The CDR3 region is CATSRVPDRGLGEQYF. The CDR3 DNA is TGTGCCACCAGCAGAGTTCCGGACAGGGGGCTGGGGGAGCAGTACTTC.

This chain connects TRBV4-1 to TRBJ1-5; D gene unclear. CDR3 length equals 17 residues. CDR1 and CDR2 (germline): MGHRA, YSYEKL. V was cut by 0 bases and J by 3 bases, with 15 bases left in between. This CDR3 reads CASSQDYSIGINQPQHF. As DNA, the CDR3 is TGCGCCAGCAGCCAAGATTATTCTATAGGGATCAATCAGCCCCAGCATTTT.

The V and J genes are TRBV29-1 and TRBJ2-3; D unclear. The CDR3 is 11 amino acids. CDR1 SQVTM and CDR2 ANQGSEA come from the germline V gene. V was pared by 5 bases and J by 10 bases, with 13 bases between. CDR3 amino acids: CSVHPLNAQYF. In nucleotides, the CDR3 is TGCAGCGTTCACCCCCTTAACGCGCAGTATTTT.

The chain couples TRBV7-9 to TRBJ2-7; D might be TRBD2 (7 bases). The V end lost 11 bases, the J end lost 3 bases, and 20 bases lay between the germline ends. The germline gives CDR1 SEHNR, CDR2 FQNEAQ (reference sequence). The CDR3 length is 14 residues. CDR3 sequence reads: CAGGAASNFYEQYF. CDR3 coding DNA: TGTGCCGGGGGGGCGGCCAGTAATTTCTACGAGCAGTACTTC.